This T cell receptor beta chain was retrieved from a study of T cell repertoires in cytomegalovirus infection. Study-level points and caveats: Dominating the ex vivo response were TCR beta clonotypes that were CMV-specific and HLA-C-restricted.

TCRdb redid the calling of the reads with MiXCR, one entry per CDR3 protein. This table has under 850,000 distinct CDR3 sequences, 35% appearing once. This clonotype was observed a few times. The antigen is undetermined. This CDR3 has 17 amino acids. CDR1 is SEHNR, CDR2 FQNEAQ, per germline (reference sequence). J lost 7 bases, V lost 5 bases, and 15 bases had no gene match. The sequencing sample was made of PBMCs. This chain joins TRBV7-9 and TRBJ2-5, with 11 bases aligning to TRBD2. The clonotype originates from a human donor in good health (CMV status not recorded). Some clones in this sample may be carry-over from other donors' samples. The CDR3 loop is CASSAPPGLAVSGTQYF. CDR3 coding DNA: TGTGCCAGCAGCGCTCCGCCGGGACTAGCGGTATCGGGGACCCAGTACTTC.